Following are 22 T cell receptor beta chains from one sample sequenced in a study of T cell responses to AZD1222 COVID-19 vaccine. Some clones are missing from TCRdb's copy, which holds only in-frame ones; the method was immunoSEQ multiplex PCR. The sample has approximately 71,000 clones; 60% to 85% are singletons. Source: peripheral blood, taken on day 0 of AZD1222 vaccination. All receptors come from an adult in good health.

V gene TRBV6-5 combines with J gene TRBJ1-2; 8 bases match TRBD1. The CDR3 loop spans 15 amino acids. CDR1 and CDR2 (germline): MNHEY, SVGAGI. The junction had 7 bases not matched to a gene; V was cut back by 0 bases and J by 7 bases. The CDR3 DNA follows: TGTGCCAGCAGTTACTCAATGCAGGGGGCGGCTGGCTACACCTTC. This translates into CASSYSMQGAAGYTF.

This chain connects TRBV7-9 to TRBJ1-2; D remains ambiguous. Between the trimmed V and J ends, which lost 1 base and 6 bases, there was a span of 15 bases. The CDR3 extends over 15 amino acids. Germline V CDR1 and CDR2: SEHNR, FQNEAQ (reference sequence). The CDR3 bases are TGTGCCAGCAGCTTAGGGGCCTCACTTGGGGATGGCTACACCTTC. It yields the protein CASSLGASLGDGYTF.

The rearrangement links TRBV6-2 or TRBV6-3 to TRBJ1-3; D call uncertain. The V gene lost 5 bases and the J gene lost 0 bases, with 11 bases spanning the gap. The CDR3 runs 15 residues. CDR1 MNHEY and CDR2 SVGEGT come from the germline V gene. The chain's CDR3 is CASSRLRDSGNTIYF. CDR3 DNA sequence: TGTGCCAGCAGTCGCCTCCGGGACTCTGGAAACACCATATATTTT.

The genes are TRBV3-1 (or the pseudogene TRBV3-2) and TRBJ1-6, with a weak D call TRBD1 (6 bases). CDR3 length: 13 amino acids. From germline, CDR1 is LGHDT and CDR2 YNNKEL (reference sequence). V gave up 2 bases and J gave up 9 bases, with 8 bases separating them. The CDR3 sequence is CASSQQGLSPLHF. DNA of the CDR3: TGTGCCAGCAGCCAACAGGGGCTTTCACCCCTCCACTTT.

The chain combines TRBV28 with TRBJ2-3; 7 bases match TRBD2. Germline CDR1 and CDR2: MDHEN and SYDVKM. The CDR3 covers 15 residues. V dropped 3 bases and J dropped 2; count of bases not matched to a gene: 5. The CDR3: CASSFLGTITDTQYF. For the CDR3, the DNA is TGTGCCAGCAGTTTTCTGGGGACTATCACAGATACGCAGTATTTT.

The chain employs TRBV20-1 and TRBJ1-1, with D possibly TRBD1 on 5 matching bases. With 4 bases removed from V and 11 bases from J, the gap between germline ends came to 14 bases. CDR1 DFQATT and CDR2 SNEGSKA come from the germline V gene (reference sequence). CDR3 length equals 11 residues. The CDR3, as DNA: TGCAGTGCTATCAGGGACGTTTTGGCTTTCTTT. It encodes CSAIRDVLAFF.

The chain combines TRBV13 with TRBJ2-7; a possible D gene is TRBD2 (6 bases). The germline gives CDR1 PRHDT, CDR2 FYEKMQ (reference sequence). This CDR3 is built from 17 residues. The ends were cut back, 2 bases at V and 4 bases at J, with 21 bases in the middle. The CDR3 sequence: CASSLTGFGTPLYEQYF. CDR3 in DNA: TGTGCCAGCAGCTTAACAGGTTTCGGGACTCCTTTGTACGAGCAGTACTTC. The full variable domain, in which reference TRBV13 and TRBJ2-7 provide the parts outside the CDR3, is AAGVIQSPRHLIKEKRETATLKCYPIPRHDTVYWYQQGPGQDPQFLISFYEKMQSDKGSIPDRFSAQQFSDYHSELNMSSLELGDSALYFCASSLTGFGTPLYEQYFGPGTRLTVT.

This clone was observed many times. This chain uses TRBV6-1 with TRBJ1-2, with D hard to call. This CDR3 contains 16 residues. Per germline, CDR1 MNHNS and CDR2 SASEGT. Trimming shortened V by 4 bases and J by 3 bases, and 18 bases separated the two germline ends. The CDR3 sequence: CASSADFRTFDYGYTF. The CDR3, as DNA: TGTGCCAGCAGTGCAGATTTCCGGACGTTCGACTATGGCTACACCTTC.

This clone was seen once. The rearrangement joins TRBV19 to TRBJ1-5; D gene unclear. The germline gives CDR1 LNHDA, CDR2 SQIVND (reference sequence). This CDR3 is 16 amino acids long. Trimming removed 3 bases from V and 7 bases from J, with 19 bases in between. The CDR3: CASSIHDMGRYQPQHF. Here the CDR3 DNA reads TGTGCCAGTAGTATCCATGACATGGGTCGCTACCAGCCCCAGCATTTT. Supplemented by reference TRBV19 and TRBJ1-5, the full variable domain reads DGGITQSPKYLFRKEGQNVTLSCEQNLNHDAMYWYRQDPGQGLRLIYYSQIVNDFQKGDIAEGYSVSREKKESFPLTVTSAQKNPTAFYLCASSIHDMGRYQPQHFGDGTRLSIL.

This chain connects TRBV3-1 (or the pseudogene TRBV3-2) to TRBJ1-4; no clear D. The germline CDR1 and CDR2 sequences are LGHDT and YNNKEL (reference sequence). The V gene lost 3 bases and the J gene lost 5 bases, with 10 bases spanning the gap. The CDR3 loop spans 14 amino acids. CDR3 loop: CASSQRSRNEKLFF. CDR3 bases: TGTGCCAGCAGCCAGAGGTCCAGGAATGAAAAACTGTTTTTT.

The chain couples TRBV5-1 to TRBJ2-5; 7 bases match TRBD1. The V and J ends lost 4 bases and 5 bases, in that order; junction bases with no gene match: 8. The CDR3 runs to 14 residues. From germline, CDR1 is SGHRS and CDR2 YFSETQ. The chain's CDR3 is CASSPGQERETQYF. Here the CDR3 DNA reads TGCGCCAGCAGCCCCGGACAGGAGAGGGAGACCCAGTACTTC.

The genes are TRBV19 and TRBJ2-3; 10 bases line up with TRBD1. This CDR3 is 16 amino acids long. Germline CDR1 is LNHDA and CDR2 is SQIVND (reference sequence). The J segment lost 1 base and the V segment lost 3 bases, leaving 4 bases of the junction unmatched. CDR3 sequence: CASSIGQGVRTDTQYF. CDR3 sequence (DNA): TGTGCCAGTAGTATCGGACAGGGGGTCCGCACAGATACGCAGTATTTT.

This sequence joins TRBV28 and TRBJ2-2; the D gene is possibly TRBD1 (6 bases). Looked up from germline, CDR1 is MDHEN and CDR2 is SYDVKM. The CDR3 is 14 amino acids. The V end was cut by 10 bases, the J end by 4 bases, with 16 bases between. CDR3 residues: CATRPDRITGELFF. The CDR3 nucleotides read TGTGCCACCCGCCCAGACAGGATCACCGGGGAGCTGTTTTTT.

J is TRBJ1-5 and V is TRBV30, with D possibly TRBD1 on 6 matching bases. Looked up from germline, CDR1 is GTSNPN and CDR2 is SVGIG (reference sequence). This CDR3 has 14 amino acids. Deletions cut 1 base from V and 4 bases from J, with 11 bases between. The CDR3 protein is CAWSGTALNQPQHF. The CDR3 DNA reads TGTGCCTGGAGTGGGACAGCACTTAATCAGCCCCAGCATTTT.

This chain uses TRBV7-6 with TRBJ1-3; D uncertain. The germline V and J ends were trimmed by 6 bases and 0 bases, with 9 bases remaining between them. The germline V gene encodes CDR1 SGHVS and CDR2 FNYEAQ. CDR3 length: 14 residues. In DNA, the CDR3 is TGTGCCAGCAGTTTGGGCTCCTCTGGAAACACCATATATTTT. Its translation: CASSLGSSGNTIYF.

The genes are TRBV10-3 and TRBJ1-2; 8 bases match TRBD1. With 5 bases clipped from V and 8 bases from J, the junction kept 7 bases outside the gene matches. This CDR3 comprises 13 residues. CDR1 is ENHRY and CDR2 is SYGVKD in the germline V gene. As DNA, the CDR3 is TGTGCCATCAGTACGGACAGGGTAGGCGGCTACACCTTC. Translation: CAISTDRVGGYTF.

The genes are TRBV19 and TRBJ1-5, with 9 bases identical to TRBD1. Germline CDR1 reads LNHDA; CDR2 reads SQIVND (reference sequence). This CDR3 is built from 17 residues. J lost 6 bases, V lost 6 bases, and 15 bases had no gene match. The CDR3 protein is CASRSDRGDRSGQPQHF. CDR3 DNA: TGTGCCAGTAGGTCCGACAGGGGGGATCGGTCGGGTCAGCCCCAGCATTTT.

CDR3 protein: CASSASDRGFHQPQHF. The CDR3 bases are TGTGCCAGCAGTGCCTCGGACAGGGGGTTTCATCAGCCCCAGCATTTT. This chain connects TRBV6-1 to TRBJ1-5, with 10 bases identical to TRBD1. J was trimmed by 5 bases and V by 4 bases; bases with no gene match: 8. The germline CDR1 and CDR2 sequences are MNHNS and SASEGT. CDR3 size: 16 residues.

The V and J genes are TRBV7-2 and TRBJ2-5, with TRBD2 matching 12 bases. The V gene's germline CDR1 is SGHTA and CDR2 FQGNSA. There are 17 residues in the CDR3. V was clipped by 1 base and J by 4 bases; unmatched bases: 7. Here the CDR3 DNA reads TGTGCCAGCAGCTTAGGGCTAGCGGGGGGGGTTTCAGAGACCCAGTACTTC. This gives the protein CASSLGLAGGVSETQYF.

The chain couples TRBV6-5 to TRBJ1-1; D not resolved. This CDR3 has 14 residues. Looked up from germline, CDR1 is MNHEY and CDR2 is SVGAGI. V was cut by 5 bases and J by 6 bases, with 16 bases left in between. The CDR3 protein is CASSRHGGEAEAFF. CDR3 DNA: TGTGCCAGCAGTCGCCACGGTGGGGAGGCTGAAGCTTTCTTT.

The rearrangement uses TRBV2 and TRBJ2-7, with TRBD2 matching over 7 bases. Germline V gene sequence: CDR1 SNHLY, CDR2 FYNNEI. The CDR3 extends over 15 amino acids. Trimming cost V 6 bases and J 6 bases; bases outside gene matches: 14. The CDR3 region has the DNA TGTGCCAGCAGAGATTGGGGCGGGGGTGCGGGCGAGCAGTACTTC. It yields the protein CASRDWGGGAGEQYF.

This clone showed up just once. The V call is TRBV28, the J call TRBJ1-2, with 7 bases matching TRBD1. V trimming: 8 bases; J trimming: 1 base; junction bases outside the gene matches: 7. In germline, CDR1 is MDHEN, CDR2 SYDVKM. The CDR3 totals 14 residues. The CDR3 region has the DNA TGTGCCAGCCTTTCAGGGACAGTTAACTATGGCTACACCTTC. Its protein is CASLSGTVNYGYTF.